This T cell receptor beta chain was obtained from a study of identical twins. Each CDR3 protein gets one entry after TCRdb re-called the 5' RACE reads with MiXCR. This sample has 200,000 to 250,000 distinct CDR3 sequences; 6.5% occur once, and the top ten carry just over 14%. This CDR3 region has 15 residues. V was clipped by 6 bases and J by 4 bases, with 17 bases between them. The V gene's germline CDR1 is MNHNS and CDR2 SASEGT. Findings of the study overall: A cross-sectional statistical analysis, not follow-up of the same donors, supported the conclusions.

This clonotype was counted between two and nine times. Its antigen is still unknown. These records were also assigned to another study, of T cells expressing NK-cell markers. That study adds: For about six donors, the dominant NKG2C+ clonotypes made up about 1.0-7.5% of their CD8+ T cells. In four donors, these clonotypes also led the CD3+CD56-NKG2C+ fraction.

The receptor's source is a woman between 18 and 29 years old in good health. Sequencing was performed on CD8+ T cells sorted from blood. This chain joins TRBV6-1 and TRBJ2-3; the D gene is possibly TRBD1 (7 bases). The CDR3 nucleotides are TGTGCCAGCAGGGAGGGGACAGCTTTATCAGATACGCAGTATTTT. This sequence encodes CASREGTALSDTQYF.